Here is one T cell receptor (beta chain) with its context. Its antigen is currently unknown. Other nucleotide sequences from this sample produce the same CDR3. The data belong to a study of shared clonotypes between healthy human individuals. Study information: The study used three CD4 naive, three CD4 memory, two CD8 naive and one CD8 memory plate per donor. General study findings and limits: Clonotypes shared by all four sorted-subset donors had higher generation probabilities than non-shared clonotypes.

CD8 cells classed as naive were CD45RO-negative and positively selected for CCR7, excluding terminally differentiated effector memory CD45RA+ cells. The CDR3 runs to 14 residues. The trim removed 0 bases at V and 4 bases at J, leaving 3 bases unmatched. Germline lookup yields CDR1 SGDLS and CDR2 YYNGEE. The method was immunoSEQ multiplex PCR; TCRdb's version includes in-frame clones alone and lacks a portion of them. The top ten hold roughly 1.7% of the sample, which has some 2.1 million clones, 93% seen once. The TCR was taken from a man aged 18 to 30 in good health. Some clones in this sample may be carry-over from other donors' samples. The chain joins TRBV9 to TRBJ1-2; 7 bases agree with TRBD1. What was sequenced was naive CD8+ T cells from PBMCs. The DNA of the CDR3 is TGTGCCAGCAGCGTAGGCGACAGGGCCTATGGCTACACCTTC. Translating gives CASSVGDRAYGYTF.